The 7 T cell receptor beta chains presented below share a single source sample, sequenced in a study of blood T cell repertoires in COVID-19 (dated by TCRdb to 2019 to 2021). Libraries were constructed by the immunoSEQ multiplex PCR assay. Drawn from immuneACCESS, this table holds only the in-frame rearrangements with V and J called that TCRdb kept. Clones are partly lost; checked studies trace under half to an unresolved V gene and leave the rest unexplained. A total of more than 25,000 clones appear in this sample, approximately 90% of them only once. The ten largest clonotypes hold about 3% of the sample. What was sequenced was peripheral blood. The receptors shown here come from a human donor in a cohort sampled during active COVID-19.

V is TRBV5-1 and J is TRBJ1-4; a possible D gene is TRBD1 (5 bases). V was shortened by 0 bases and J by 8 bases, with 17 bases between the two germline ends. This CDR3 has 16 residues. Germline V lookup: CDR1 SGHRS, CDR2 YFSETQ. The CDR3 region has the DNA TGCGCCAGCAGCTTGGAACCAGGGAAGTGGAACGAAAAACTGTTTTTT. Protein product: CASSLEPGKWNEKLFF.

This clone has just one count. CDR3 sequence: CASSDPKRGTDTQYF. CDR3 nucleotides: TGTGCCAGCAGTGACCCAAAGCGGGGCACAGATACGCAGTATTTT. The chain couples TRBV6-1 to TRBJ2-3, with a possible D match to TRBD2 (6 bases). V lost 3 bases, J lost 1 base, and 11 bases lay in between. CDR1 is MNHNS and CDR2 is SASEGT in the germline V gene. The CDR3 totals 15 residues.

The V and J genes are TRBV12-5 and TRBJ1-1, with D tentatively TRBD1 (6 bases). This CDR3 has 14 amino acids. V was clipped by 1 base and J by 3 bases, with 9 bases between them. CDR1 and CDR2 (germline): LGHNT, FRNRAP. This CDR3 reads CASGLAGVDTEAFF. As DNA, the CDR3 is TGTGCTAGTGGTTTGGCAGGGGTGGACACTGAAGCTTTCTTT.

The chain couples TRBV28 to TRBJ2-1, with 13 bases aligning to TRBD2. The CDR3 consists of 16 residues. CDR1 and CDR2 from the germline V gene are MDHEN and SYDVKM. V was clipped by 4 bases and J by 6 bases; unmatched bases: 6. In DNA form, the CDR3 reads TGTGCCAGCAGTTCCTCCGGACTAGCGGGAGCCAATGAGCAGTTCTTC. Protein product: CASSSSGLAGANEQFF.

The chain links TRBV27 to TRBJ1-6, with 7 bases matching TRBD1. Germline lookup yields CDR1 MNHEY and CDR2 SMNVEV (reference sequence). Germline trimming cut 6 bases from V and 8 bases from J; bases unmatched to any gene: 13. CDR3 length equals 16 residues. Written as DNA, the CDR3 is TGTGCCAGCAGACAACACCCGACAGGGCCGGATTCACCCCTCCACTTT. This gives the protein CASRQHPTGPDSPLHF.

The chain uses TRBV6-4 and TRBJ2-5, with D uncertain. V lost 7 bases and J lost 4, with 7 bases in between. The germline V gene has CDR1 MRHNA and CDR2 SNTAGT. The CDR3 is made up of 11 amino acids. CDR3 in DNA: TGTGCCAGCACCGGTTTAGAGACCCAGTACTTC. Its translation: CASTGLETQYF.

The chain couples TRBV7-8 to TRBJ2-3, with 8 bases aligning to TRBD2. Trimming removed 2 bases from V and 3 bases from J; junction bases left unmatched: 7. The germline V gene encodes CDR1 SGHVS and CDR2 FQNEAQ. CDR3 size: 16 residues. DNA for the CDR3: TGTGCCAGCAGCTTACTCGGGGGGGCAGTTACAGATACGCAGTATTTT. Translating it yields CASSLLGGAVTDTQYF. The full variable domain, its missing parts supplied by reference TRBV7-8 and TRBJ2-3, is GAGVSQSPRYKVAKRGQDVALRCDPISGHVSLFWYQQALGQGPEFLTYFQNEAQLDKSGLPSDRFFAERPEGSVSTLKIQRTQQEDSAVYLCASSLLGGAVTDTQYFGPGTRLTVL.